This T cell receptor (beta chain) came from a study of T cell clonotyping in hematopoietic cell transplantation. Study results and limitations: Graft donor and pretransplant recipient Inverse Simpson Index values predicted broader posttransplant TCR diversity. Pathologically expanded recipient clonotypes increased progressively from day 30 to day 180 as diversity fell.

The CDR3 totals 12 residues. Trimming took off 6 bases at V and 2 bases at J, with 7 bases between the two ends. Germline V lookup: CDR1 LNHDA, CDR2 SQIVND (reference sequence). In regard to this clone: Its specificity is not known.

Repertoires were generated with immunoSEQ multiplex PCR, while TCRdb's copy carries only in-frame clones and drops some. Of roughly 8,400 clones listed, about 69% are singletons. This clonotype was sampled from a male patient between 55 and 70 years old who had an allogeneic stem cell transplant from an unrelated donor, so the T cells may come from the graft donor. Some clones in this sample may be carry-over from other donors' samples. V and J are TRBV19 and TRBJ1-2; tentatively, D is TRBD1 (6 bases). Specimen: peripheral blood mononuclear cells, collected 100 days after allogeneic stem cell transplant. CDR3 coding DNA: TGTGCCAGTAGCGGACAGAACTATGGCTACACCTTC. This codes for CASSGQNYGYTF.